One and the same sample provided the 11 T cell receptor beta chains below, sequenced in a study of T cell changes during pregnancy in multiple sclerosis. Using immunoSEQ multiplex PCR, the repertoire was profiled, and TCRdb retains in-frame clones only, with some absent. Found here are approximately 68,000 clones, 91% of them singletons; the top ten hold 0.55% to 0.85%. The sequences come from peripheral blood, collected in the third trimester of pregnancy. The receptors were sampled from a female donor in good health, enrolled as a control in a pregnancy study.

The CDR3 DNA reads TGTGCCAGCAGCCAGGGCGGGGGACAGGGAAAGAGGTACAATCAGCCCCAGCATTTT. It translates to CASSQGGGQGKRYNQPQHF. V is TRBV4-2 and J is TRBJ1-5; 9 bases match TRBD1. Germline V gene data show CDR1 as LGHNA and CDR2 as YNFKEQ. V shed 3 bases, J shed 3 bases, and the junction held 15 bases outside the gene matches. This CDR3 has 19 amino acids.

The J gene is TRBJ1-5, the V gene TRBV5-4; D is undetermined. Germline CDR1 reads SGHNT; CDR2 reads YYREEE (reference sequence). The V gene lost 0 bases and the J gene lost 0 bases, with 4 bases spanning the gap. The CDR3 runs to 14 residues. CDR3 DNA: TGTGCCAGCAGCTTGGGAGCTAGCAATCAGCCCCAGCATTTT. Residues: CASSLGASNQPQHF. Looking up the rest from reference TRBV5-4 and TRBJ1-5 gives the full variable domain: ETGVTQSPTHLIKTRGQQVTLRCSSQSGHNTVSWYQQALGQGPQFIFQYYREEENGRGNFPPRFSGLQFPNYSSELNVNALELDDSALYLCASSLGASNQPQHFGDGTRLSIL.

The chain couples TRBV5-8 to TRBJ2-7; possible D gene TRBD1, 5 bases. The V end lost 4 bases, the J end lost 4 bases, and 15 bases lay between the germline ends. The CDR3 spans 14 residues. From germline, CDR1 is SGHTS and CDR2 YDEGEE. The CDR3, as DNA: TGTGCCAGCAGCCAGGGTTCCTCAATTTACGAGCAGTACTTC. This encodes CASSQGSSIYEQYF.

CDR3 nucleotides: TGTGCCAGCAGTTTATATCAGGGGACAGTCCAAGAGGAAGCTTTCTTT. It yields the protein CASSLYQGTVQEEAFF. The V and J genes are TRBV27 and TRBJ1-1, with 7 bases matching TRBD1. Germline V gives CDR1 MNHEY, CDR2 SMNVEV (reference sequence). Losses at the gene ends were 1 base for V and 8 bases for J; bases not matched to a gene: 13. This CDR3 comprises 16 residues.

The V call is TRBV5-4, the J call TRBJ1-3; unclear D gene. This CDR3 is built from 14 residues. The ends were cut back, 4 bases at V and 4 bases at J, with 12 bases in the middle. Germline V CDR1 and CDR2: SGHNT, YYREEE (reference sequence). The CDR3 region is CASSGGRRGNTIYF. In DNA form, the CDR3 reads TGTGCCAGCAGCGGAGGTCGCAGGGGAAACACCATATATTTT.

This chain links TRBV19 with TRBJ1-1, with D uncertain. Germline V CDR1 and CDR2: LNHDA, SQIVND (reference sequence). CDR3 length: 17 residues. The V end lost 6 bases, the J end lost 1 base, and 21 bases lay between the germline ends. The CDR3 DNA reads as TGTGCCAGTAGCATTACAGCATGGGGAGGGCCGAACACTGAAGCTTTCTTT. Translated: CASSITAWGGPNTEAFF.

The gene calls are TRBV6-5 and TRBJ2-3; 12 positions agree with TRBD2. V dropped 6 bases and J dropped 5; count of bases not matched to a gene: 6. The CDR3 runs to 15 residues. CDR1 and CDR2 (germline): MNHEY, SVGAGI. CDR3 bases: TGTGCCAGCAGGCCTAGCGGGAGGGGCATAGATACGCAGTATTTT. Residues: CASRPSGRGIDTQYF.

The genes are TRBV27 and TRBJ1-6; D not resolved. Between the trimmed V and J ends, which lost 6 bases and 9 bases, there was a span of 15 bases. Germline V CDR1 and CDR2: MNHEY, SMNVEV (reference sequence). The CDR3 has 14 residues. The CDR3: CASSLASRGSPLHF. CDR3 bases: TGTGCCAGCAGCTTGGCCTCGCGGGGTTCACCCCTCCACTTT.

The chain links TRBV5-1 to TRBJ1-5, with D unresolved. This CDR3 has 16 residues. V lost 4 bases and J lost 0, with 14 bases in between. CDR1 and CDR2 from the germline V gene are SGHRS and YFSETQ. The CDR3 here is CASSPGSGNSNQPQHF. CDR3 coding DNA: TGCGCCAGCAGCCCAGGATCTGGCAATAGCAATCAGCCCCAGCATTTT.

The rearrangement joins TRBV5-1 to TRBJ2-2; no clear D gene. Germline CDR1 reads SGHRS; CDR2 reads YFSETQ. The V gene lost 2 bases and the J gene lost 3 bases, with 8 bases spanning the gap. The CDR3 covers 14 residues. The CDR3 protein is CASSFLRDTGELFF. Written as DNA, the CDR3 is TGCGCCAGCAGCTTTCTGCGAGACACCGGGGAGCTGTTTTTT.

The V and J genes are TRBV7-8 and TRBJ1-2; 9 bases agree with TRBD1. The J segment lost 8 bases and the V segment lost 2 bases, leaving 3 bases of the junction unmatched. CDR1 and CDR2 from the germline V gene are SGHVS and FQNEAQ. This CDR3 is 13 amino acids long. CDR3: CASSLTGGGGYTF. The CDR3, as DNA: TGTGCCAGCAGCTTAACAGGGGGCGGCGGCTACACCTTC.